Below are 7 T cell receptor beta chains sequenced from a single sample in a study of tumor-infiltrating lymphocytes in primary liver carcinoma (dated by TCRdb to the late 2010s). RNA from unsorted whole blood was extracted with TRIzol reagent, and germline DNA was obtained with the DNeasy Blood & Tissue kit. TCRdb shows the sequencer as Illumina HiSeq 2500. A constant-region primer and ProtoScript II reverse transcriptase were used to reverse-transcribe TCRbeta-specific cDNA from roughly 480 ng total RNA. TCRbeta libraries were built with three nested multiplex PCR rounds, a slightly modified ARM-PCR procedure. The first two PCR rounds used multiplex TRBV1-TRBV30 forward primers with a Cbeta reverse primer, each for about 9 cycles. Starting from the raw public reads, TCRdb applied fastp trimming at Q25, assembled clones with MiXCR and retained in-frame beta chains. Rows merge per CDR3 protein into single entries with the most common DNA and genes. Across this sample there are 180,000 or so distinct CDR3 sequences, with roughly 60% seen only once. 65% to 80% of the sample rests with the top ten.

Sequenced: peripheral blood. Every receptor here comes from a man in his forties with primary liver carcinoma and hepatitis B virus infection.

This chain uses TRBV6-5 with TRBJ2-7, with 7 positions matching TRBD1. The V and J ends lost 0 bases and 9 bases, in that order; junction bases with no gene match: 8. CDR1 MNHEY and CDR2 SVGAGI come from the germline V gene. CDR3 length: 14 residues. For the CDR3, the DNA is TGTGCCAGCAGTTACTCCTGGCAGGGGGATGTGCAGTACTTC. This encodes CASSYSWQGDVQYF.

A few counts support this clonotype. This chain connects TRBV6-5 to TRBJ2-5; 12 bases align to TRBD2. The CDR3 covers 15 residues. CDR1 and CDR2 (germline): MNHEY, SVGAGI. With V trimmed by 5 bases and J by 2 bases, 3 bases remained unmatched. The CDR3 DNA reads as TGTGCCAGCAGTGGACTAGCGGGAAGACAAGAGACCCAGTACTTC. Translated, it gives CASSGLAGRQETQYF.

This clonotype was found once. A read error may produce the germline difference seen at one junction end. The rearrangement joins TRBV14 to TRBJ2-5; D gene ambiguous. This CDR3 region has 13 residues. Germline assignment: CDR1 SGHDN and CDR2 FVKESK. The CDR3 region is CASGHQVLETQYF. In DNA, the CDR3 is TGTGCCAGCGGCCACCAGGTACTGGAGACCCAGTACTTC.

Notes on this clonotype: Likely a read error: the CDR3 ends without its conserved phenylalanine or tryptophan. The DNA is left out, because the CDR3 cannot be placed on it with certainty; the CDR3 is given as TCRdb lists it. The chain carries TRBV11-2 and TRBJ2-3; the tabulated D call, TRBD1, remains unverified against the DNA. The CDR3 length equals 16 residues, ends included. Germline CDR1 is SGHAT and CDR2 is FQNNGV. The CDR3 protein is CASSRSTGQYADTQCS.

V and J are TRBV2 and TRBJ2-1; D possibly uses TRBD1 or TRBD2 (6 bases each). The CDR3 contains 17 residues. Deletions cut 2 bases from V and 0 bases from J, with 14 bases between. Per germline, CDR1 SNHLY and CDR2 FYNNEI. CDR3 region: CASSEKGGNPSYNEQFF. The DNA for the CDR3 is TGTGCCAGCAGTGAAAAGGGGGGCAATCCCTCCTACAATGAGCAGTTCTTC.

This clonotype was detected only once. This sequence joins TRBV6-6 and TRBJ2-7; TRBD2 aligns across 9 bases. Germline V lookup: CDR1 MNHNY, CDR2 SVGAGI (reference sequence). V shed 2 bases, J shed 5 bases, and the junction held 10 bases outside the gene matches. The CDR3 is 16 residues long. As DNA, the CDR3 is TGTGCCAGCAGTTACCGGCCGGGACTAGCCCCGAACGAGCAGTACTTC. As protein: CASSYRPGLAPNEQYF.

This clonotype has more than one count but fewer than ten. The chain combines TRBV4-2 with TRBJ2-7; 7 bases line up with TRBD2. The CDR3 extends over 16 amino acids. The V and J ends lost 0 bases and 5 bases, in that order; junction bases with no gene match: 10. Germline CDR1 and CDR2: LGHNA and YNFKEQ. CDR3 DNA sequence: TGTGCCAGCAGCCAAGAAGGGAGGGACTTGGGGAACGAGCAGTACTTC. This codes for CASSQEGRDLGNEQYF.